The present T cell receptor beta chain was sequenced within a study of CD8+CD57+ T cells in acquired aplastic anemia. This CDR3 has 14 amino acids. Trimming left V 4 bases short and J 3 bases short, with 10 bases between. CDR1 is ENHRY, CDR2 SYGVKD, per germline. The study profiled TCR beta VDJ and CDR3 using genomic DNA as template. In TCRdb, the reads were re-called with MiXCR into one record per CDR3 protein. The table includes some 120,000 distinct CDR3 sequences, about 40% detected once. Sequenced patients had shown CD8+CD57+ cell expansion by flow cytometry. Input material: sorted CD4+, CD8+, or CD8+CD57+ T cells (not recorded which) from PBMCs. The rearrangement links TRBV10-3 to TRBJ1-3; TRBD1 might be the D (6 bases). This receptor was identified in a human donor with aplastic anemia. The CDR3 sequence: CAISGMDSGNTIYF. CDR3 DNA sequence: TGTGCCATCAGTGGAATGGACAGTGGAAACACCATATATTTT.